This TCR beta chain was profiled in a study of cytomegalovirus exposure and HLA in healthy donors. On this clone: Its target is unknown.

The study ran its PCR with 60 Vbeta and 13 Jbeta primers. Clones were read by immunoSEQ multiplex PCR, and TCRdb kept only the in-frame ones, dropping some. This sample has 160,000 or so clones, with 71% found just once. Notes on the study in general: The majority of CMV-associated TCR beta chains were reported as apparently HLA-restricted in a later analysis. According to an earlier analysis, most TCR beta V segments yielded productive rearrangements about 87% or about 30% of the time.

Material for sequencing was PBMCs. This receptor was identified in a woman aged 25 to 39 in good health and CMV-seronegative.

CDR3 in DNA: TGCGCCAGCAGCCAAGCGGACTCGGGCGAGCAGTACTTC. Protein sequence: CASSQADSGEQYF. The chain joins TRBV4-3 to TRBJ2-7, with D possibly matching TRBD2 (5 bases). The V end lost 1 base, the J end lost 6 bases, and 10 bases lay between the germline ends. This CDR3 is 13 amino acids long. CDR1 is LGHNA, CDR2 YSLEER, per germline.